One sample yielded the 4 T cell receptor beta chains listed below, sequenced in a study of CD8 T cells in ankylosing spondylitis (dated by TCRdb to 2015 to 2018). No antigen has been identified for these receptors. Overall study outcomes, separate from this receptor: Blood from ankylosing spondylitis patients appeared to be characterized by a TCR beta motif made up of several highly homologous amino acid variants.

The receptor library was made with 5' RACE. These reads were obtained on an Illumina HiSeq 2500. Clones were called with MiXCR by TCRdb after fastp trimmed the public reads at Q25, and only in-frame beta chains were retained. Rows are combined by CDR3 protein, so each entry shows the most common genes and DNA. For this sample the table gives around 490,000 distinct CDR3 sequences, of which roughly 5% were detected only once. The top ten clonotypes cover 3.5% of the sample. The sequencing input was blood, either unsorted or a sorted T cell fraction (not recorded which). These receptor sequences come from a male donor with ankylosing spondylitis.

This clonotype has ten or more counts. J is TRBJ2-1 and V is TRBV15; 7 bases align to TRBD1. The CDR3 runs 17 residues. J lost 7 bases, V lost 4 bases, and 16 bases had no gene match. Per germline, CDR1 LNHNV and CDR2 YYDKDF (reference sequence). The chain's CDR3 is CATSTSMGRGQENEQFF. In nucleotides, the CDR3 is TGTGCCACCAGCACTTCAATGGGAAGGGGGCAGGAGAATGAGCAGTTCTTC.

There are a few counts of this clonotype. V usage is TRBV5-1 and J usage is TRBJ1-3; 7 positions match TRBD1. CDR1 SGHRS and CDR2 YFSETQ come from the germline V gene. CDR3 length: 15 residues. The V and J ends lost 4 bases and 4 bases, in that order; junction bases with no gene match: 8. In nucleotides, the CDR3 is TGCGCCAGCAGCCCACAGGGGCCCCTGGGAAACACCATATATTTT. Translating gives CASSPQGPLGNTIYF.

This clonotype was recorded at least ten times. The V and J genes are TRBV4-2 and TRBJ2-1, with 8 bases lining up with TRBD1. In germline, CDR1 is LGHNA, CDR2 YNFKEQ. This CDR3 has 16 amino acids. V lost 3 bases to trimming and J lost 2 bases; unmatched junction nucleotides: 6. CDR3 protein: CASSQSAQGAYNEQFF. CDR3 sequence (DNA): TGTGCCAGCAGCCAGTCAGCACAGGGGGCCTACAATGAGCAGTTCTTC.

V gene TRBV3-1 combines with J gene TRBJ1-2; 9 positions agree with TRBD1. V dropped 11 bases and J dropped 6; count of bases not matched to a gene: 28. This CDR3 is built from 19 residues. Germline lookup yields CDR1 LGHDT and CDR2 YNNKEL (reference sequence). Written as DNA, the CDR3 is TGTGCCTCCACCAAACGGATCCATTGGGGACAGGGAAGAAAGAATGGCTACACCTTC. Protein: CASTKRIHWGQGRKNGYTF.